This passage covers 10 T cell receptor beta chains from one sample sequenced in a study of blood T cell repertoires in COVID-19. Libraries were prepared by immunoSEQ multiplex PCR; TCRdb keeps only in-frame clonotypes and omits some of them. The sample holds around 40,000 clones; 80% to 90% are singletons and the top ten take roughly 8.1%. The material sequenced was peripheral blood. These TCRs come from a man aged 25-45 years with active or convalescent COVID-19.

J is TRBJ1-1 and V is TRBV29-1, with TRBD1 matching 12 bases. Germline V gives CDR1 SQVTM, CDR2 ANQGSEA. The CDR3 runs 14 residues. V trimming: 4 bases; J trimming: 4 bases; junction bases outside the gene matches: 4. The CDR3 reads CSVGDRGRTTEAFF. The CDR3 DNA is TGCAGCGTTGGGGACAGGGGGCGCACCACTGAAGCTTTCTTT.

The chain recombines TRBV3-1 (or the pseudogene TRBV3-2) with TRBJ2-1, with D perhaps TRBD2 (6 bases). This CDR3 comprises 14 residues. Germline V gives CDR1 LGHDT, CDR2 YNNKEL (reference sequence). Trimming took 5 bases from V and 8 from J, leaving 16 bases between them. CDR3 sequence reads: CASSSQRRGDEQFF. DNA for the CDR3: TGTGCCAGCAGCTCCCAGCGGAGGGGTGATGAGCAGTTCTTC.

The J gene is TRBJ2-7, the V gene TRBV27; D is possibly TRBD1 (7 bases). This CDR3 has 17 amino acids. Germline lookup yields CDR1 MNHEY and CDR2 SMNVEV (reference sequence). V was trimmed by 5 bases and J by 2 bases, leaving 22 bases between them. The CDR3 DNA reads TGTGCCAGCAGTCCCCATTCCCGCCCCAGGGGGGCCTACGAGCAGTACTTC. As protein: CASSPHSRPRGAYEQYF.

CDR3 loop: CASSPGQGLREKLFF. CDR3 nucleotides: TGTGCCAGCTCACCGGGACAGGGACTACGGGAAAAACTGTTTTTT. The chain joins TRBV18 to TRBJ1-4, with TRBD1 matching 9 bases. CDR1 is KGHSH and CDR2 is LQKENI in the germline V gene. CDR3 size: 15 residues. The V and J ends lost 3 bases and 8 bases, in that order; junction bases with no gene match: 7.

The chain joins TRBV7-3 to TRBJ2-1; possibly TRBD2 for D (7 bases). The CDR3 consists of 15 residues. V was shortened by 2 bases and J by 4 bases, with 12 bases between the two germline ends. Germline V gene lookup returns CDR1 SGHTA and CDR2 FQGTGA. CDR3 sequence: CASSLDGGRYNEQFF. CDR3 DNA sequence: TGTGCCAGCAGCTTAGACGGGGGGCGGTACAATGAGCAGTTCTTC.

The CDR3 loop is CASSVQSGSTDTQYF. Written as DNA, the CDR3 is TGTGCCAGCAGCGTCCAAAGCGGGAGCACAGATACGCAGTATTTT. The chain uses TRBV7-2 and TRBJ2-3; D may be TRBD2 (6 bases). Germline CDR1 and CDR2: SGHTA and FQGNSA. The CDR3 runs to 15 residues. V was pared by 5 bases and J by 0 bases, with 12 bases between. The whole variable domain, filled in from reference TRBV7-2 and TRBJ2-3, reads GAGVSQSPSNKVTEKGKDVELRCDPISGHTALYWYRQSLGQGLEFLIYFQGNSAPDKSGLPSDRFSAERTGGSVSTLTIQRTQQEDSAVYLCASSVQSGSTDTQYFGPGTRLTVL.

This clone was detected a few times. The genes are TRBV7-2 and TRBJ1-1, with D unclear. V dropped 6 bases and J dropped 5 bases, with 16 bases sitting between them. The CDR3 runs 14 residues. Germline assignment: CDR1 SGHTA and CDR2 FQGNSA. The CDR3 DNA reads TGTGCCAGCAGTAGACGGGGAGGAAGGACTGAAGCTTTCTTT. Translation gives CASSRRGGRTEAFF. Together with reference TRBV7-2 and TRBJ1-1, the CDR3 gives the full variable domain: GAGVSQSPSNKVTEKGKDVELRCDPISGHTALYWYRQSLGQGLEFLIYFQGNSAPDKSGLPSDRFSAERTGGSVSTLTIQRTQQEDSAVYLCASSRRGGRTEAFFGQGTRLTVV.

The J gene is TRBJ2-5, the V gene TRBV19; TRBD2 is a possible D gene (6 bases). The CDR3 has 13 amino acids. The germline V and J ends were trimmed by 2 bases and 4 bases, with 8 bases remaining between them. Looked up from germline, CDR1 is LNHDA and CDR2 is SQIVND (reference sequence). The CDR3 DNA sequence: TGTGCCAGTAGTATAAACGGGGGAGAGACCCAGTACTTC. Its protein is CASSINGGETQYF.

The rearrangement uses TRBV5-4 and TRBJ1-6, with D perhaps TRBD1 (6 bases). Trimming took 4 bases from V and 6 from J, leaving 11 bases between them. The CDR3 has 14 residues. The germline CDR1 and CDR2 sequences are SGHNT and YYREEE (reference sequence). CDR3 loop: CASSLRDTNSPLHF. The CDR3 DNA reads TGTGCCAGCAGCCTCCGGGACACTAATTCACCCCTCCACTTT.

This rearrangement joins TRBV7-9 to TRBJ1-5; no firm D call. Trimming pared 3 bases from V and 0 bases from J, leaving 12 bases between. Germline loops: CDR1 SEHNR, CDR2 FQNEAQ (reference sequence). There are 16 residues in the CDR3. The CDR3 region has the DNA TGTGCCAGCAGCTTGGTGTCAAGAGATAGCAATCAGCCCCAGCATTTT. Amino acids: CASSLVSRDSNQPQHF.